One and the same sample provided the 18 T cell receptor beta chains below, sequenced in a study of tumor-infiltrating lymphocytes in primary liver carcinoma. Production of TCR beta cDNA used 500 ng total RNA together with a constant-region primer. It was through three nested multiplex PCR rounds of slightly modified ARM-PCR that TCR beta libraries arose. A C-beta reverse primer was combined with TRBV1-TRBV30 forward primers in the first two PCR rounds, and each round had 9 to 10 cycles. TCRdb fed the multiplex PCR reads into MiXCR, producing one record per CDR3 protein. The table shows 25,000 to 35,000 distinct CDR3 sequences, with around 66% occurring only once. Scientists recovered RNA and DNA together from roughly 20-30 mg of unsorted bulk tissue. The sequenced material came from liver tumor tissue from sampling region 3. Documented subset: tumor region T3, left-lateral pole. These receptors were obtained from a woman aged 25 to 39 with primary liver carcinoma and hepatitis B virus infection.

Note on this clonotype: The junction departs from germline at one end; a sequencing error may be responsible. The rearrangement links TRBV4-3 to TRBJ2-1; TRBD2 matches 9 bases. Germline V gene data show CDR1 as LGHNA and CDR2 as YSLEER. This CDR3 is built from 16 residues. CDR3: CASSHNVAGARDEQFF. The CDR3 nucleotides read TGCGCCAGCAGCCATAACGTAGCGGGAGCCCGAGATGAACAGTTCTTC.

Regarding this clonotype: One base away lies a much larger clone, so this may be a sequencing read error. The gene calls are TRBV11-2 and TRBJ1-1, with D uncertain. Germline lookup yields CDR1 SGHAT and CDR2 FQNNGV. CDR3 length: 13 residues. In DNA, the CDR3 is TGTGCCAGCAGCTTAACAAAGAACACTGAAGCTCTCTTT. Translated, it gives CASSLTKNTEALF.

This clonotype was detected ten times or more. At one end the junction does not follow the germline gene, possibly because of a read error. The CDR3 loop reads CASTLERSSEAFF. The CDR3 DNA sequence: TGTGCCAGCACCTTAGAGAGGTCTTCCGAAGCTTTCTTT. This chain uses TRBV11-3 with TRBJ1-1; D call uncertain. CDR1 is SGHNT and CDR2 is YENEEA in the germline V gene. CDR3 length equals 13 residues.

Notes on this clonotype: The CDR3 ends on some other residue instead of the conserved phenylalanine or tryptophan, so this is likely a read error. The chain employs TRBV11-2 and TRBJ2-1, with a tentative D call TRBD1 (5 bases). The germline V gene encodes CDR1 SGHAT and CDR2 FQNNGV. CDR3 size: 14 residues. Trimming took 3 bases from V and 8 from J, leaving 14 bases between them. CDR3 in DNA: TGTGCCAGCAGCTTCAGACCCGAAGGGGATGAGCAGTTCTTA. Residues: CASSFRPEGDEQFL.

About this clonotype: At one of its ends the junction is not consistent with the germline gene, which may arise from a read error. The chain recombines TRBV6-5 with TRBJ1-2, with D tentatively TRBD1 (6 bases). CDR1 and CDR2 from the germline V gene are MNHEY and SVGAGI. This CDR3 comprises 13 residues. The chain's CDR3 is CANSPRTDYSYTF. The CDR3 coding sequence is TGTGCCAACAGTCCCAGGACAGACTATAGTTACACCTTC.

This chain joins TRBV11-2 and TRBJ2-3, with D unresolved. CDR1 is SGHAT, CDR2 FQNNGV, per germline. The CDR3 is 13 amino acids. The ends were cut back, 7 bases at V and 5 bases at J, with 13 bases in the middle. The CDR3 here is CASILNRGDTQYF. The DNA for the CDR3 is TGTGCCAGCATCCTAAATCGAGGAGATACGCAGTATTTT.

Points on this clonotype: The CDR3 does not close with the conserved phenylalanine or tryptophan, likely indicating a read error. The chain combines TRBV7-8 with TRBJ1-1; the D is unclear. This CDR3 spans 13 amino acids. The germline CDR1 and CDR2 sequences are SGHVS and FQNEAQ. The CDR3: CASSLTIGTEAFI. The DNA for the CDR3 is TGTGCCAGTAGCTTAACGATTGGCACTGAAGCTTTCATT.

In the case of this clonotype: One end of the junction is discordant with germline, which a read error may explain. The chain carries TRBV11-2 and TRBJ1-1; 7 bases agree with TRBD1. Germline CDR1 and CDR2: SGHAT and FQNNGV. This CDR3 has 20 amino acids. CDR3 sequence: CASSARDRGRKRWSNSEAFF. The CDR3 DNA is TGTGCCAGCAGCGCCCGGGATAGGGGGCGCAAGAGGTGGAGTAACAGTGAAGCTTTCTTT. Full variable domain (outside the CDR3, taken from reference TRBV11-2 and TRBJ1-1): EAGVAQSPRYKIIEKRQSVAFWCNPISGHATLYWYQQILGQGPKLLIQFQNNGVVDDSQLPKDRFSAERLKGVDSTLKIQPAKLEDSAVYLCASSARDRGRKRWSNSEAFFGQGTRLTVV.

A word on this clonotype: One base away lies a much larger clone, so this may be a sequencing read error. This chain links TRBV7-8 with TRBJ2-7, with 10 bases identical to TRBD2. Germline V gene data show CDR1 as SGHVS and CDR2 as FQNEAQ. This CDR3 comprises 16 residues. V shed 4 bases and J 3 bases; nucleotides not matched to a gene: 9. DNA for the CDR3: TGTGCCAGCAGCTCATCGGGACTAGCGATTTACTACGAGCAGTACTTC. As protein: CASSSSGLAIYYEQYF. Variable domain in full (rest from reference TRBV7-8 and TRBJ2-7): GAGVSQSPRYKVAKRGQDVALRCDPISGHVSLFWYQQALGQGPEFLTYFQNEAQLDKSGLPSDRFFAERPEGSVSTLKIQRTQQEDSAVYLCASSSSGLAIYYEQYFGPGTRLTVT.

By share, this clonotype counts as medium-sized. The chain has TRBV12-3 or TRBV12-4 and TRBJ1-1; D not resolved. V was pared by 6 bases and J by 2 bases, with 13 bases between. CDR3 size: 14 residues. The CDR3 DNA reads TGTGCCAGCAGCTGGAGTGCCCCTAACACTGAAGCTTTCTTT. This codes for CASSWSAPNTEAFF.

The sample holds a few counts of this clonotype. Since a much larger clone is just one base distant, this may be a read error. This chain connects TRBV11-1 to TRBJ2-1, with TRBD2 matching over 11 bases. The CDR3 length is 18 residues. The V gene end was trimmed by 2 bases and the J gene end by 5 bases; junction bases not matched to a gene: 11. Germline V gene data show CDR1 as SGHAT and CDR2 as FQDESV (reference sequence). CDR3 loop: CASSLSAASGRFDNEQFF. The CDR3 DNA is TGTGCCAGCAGCTTAAGTGCGGCTAGCGGGAGGTTCGACAATGAGCAGTTCTTC.

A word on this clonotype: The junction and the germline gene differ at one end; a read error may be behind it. The CDR3 reads CNITPWTGEGYIF. The CDR3 DNA follows: TGCAACATTACGCCTTGGACAGGGGAAGGCTACATCTTC. The V call is TRBV29-1, the J call TRBJ1-2; 9 positions agree with TRBD1. CDR3 length: 13 residues. CDR1 SQVTM and CDR2 ANQGSEA come from the germline V gene.

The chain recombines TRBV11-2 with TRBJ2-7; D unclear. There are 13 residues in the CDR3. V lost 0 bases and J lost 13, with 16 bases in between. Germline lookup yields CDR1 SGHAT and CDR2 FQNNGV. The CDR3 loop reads CASSLDRGWIKYF. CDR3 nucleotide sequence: TGTGCCAGCAGCTTAGATCGTGGGTGGATTAAATACTTC.

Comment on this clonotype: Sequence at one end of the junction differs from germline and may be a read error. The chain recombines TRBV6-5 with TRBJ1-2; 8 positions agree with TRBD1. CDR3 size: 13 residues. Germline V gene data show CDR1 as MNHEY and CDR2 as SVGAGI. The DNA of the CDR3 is TGTGCCAGCAGTTCGGACAGGGTTCACGGCCACGCCTTC. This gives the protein CASSSDRVHGHAF.

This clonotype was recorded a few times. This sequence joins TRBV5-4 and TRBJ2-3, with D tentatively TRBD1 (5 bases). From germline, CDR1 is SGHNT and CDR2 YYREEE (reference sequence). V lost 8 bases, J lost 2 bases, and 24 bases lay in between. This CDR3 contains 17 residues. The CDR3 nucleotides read TGTGCCAGGAGCGTAGACGGACACCATCCACTCACAGATACGCAGTATTTT. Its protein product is CARSVDGHHPLTDTQYF.

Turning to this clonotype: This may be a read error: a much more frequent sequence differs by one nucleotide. CDR3 region: CSVDRGSVGAGGYTF. The CDR3 DNA reads as TGCAGCGTTGATCGGGGGTCAGTAGGGGCCGGCGGCTACACCTTC. The genes are TRBV29-1 and TRBJ1-2; possible D gene TRBD1, 5 bases. Germline CDR1 reads SQVTM; CDR2 reads ANQGSEA. Trimming pared 3 bases from V and 8 bases from J, leaving 22 bases between. The CDR3 runs to 15 residues.

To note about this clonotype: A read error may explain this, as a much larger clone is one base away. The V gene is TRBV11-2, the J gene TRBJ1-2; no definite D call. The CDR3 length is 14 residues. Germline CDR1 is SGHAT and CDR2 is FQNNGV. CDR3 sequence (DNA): TGTGCCAACAGCTTAGAGCCTACTAACTATGACTACACCTTC. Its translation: CANSLEPTNYDYTF.

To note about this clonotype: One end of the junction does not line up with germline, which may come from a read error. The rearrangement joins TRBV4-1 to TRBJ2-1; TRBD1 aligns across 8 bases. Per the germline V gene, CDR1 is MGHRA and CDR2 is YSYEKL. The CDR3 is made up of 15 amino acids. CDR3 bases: TGCGTCAGCAGACAAGGGGACAGGACCTACAATGAGCAGTTCTTC. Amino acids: CVSRQGDRTYNEQFF.